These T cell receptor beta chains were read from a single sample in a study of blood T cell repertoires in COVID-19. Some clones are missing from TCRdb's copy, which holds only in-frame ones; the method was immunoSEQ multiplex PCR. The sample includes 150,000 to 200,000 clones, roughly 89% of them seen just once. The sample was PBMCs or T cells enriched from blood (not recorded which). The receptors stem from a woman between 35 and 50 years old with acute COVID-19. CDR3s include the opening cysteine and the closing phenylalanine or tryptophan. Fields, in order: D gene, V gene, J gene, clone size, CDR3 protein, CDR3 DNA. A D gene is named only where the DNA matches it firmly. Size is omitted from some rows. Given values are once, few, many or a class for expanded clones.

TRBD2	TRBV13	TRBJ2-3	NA	CASSLRGTSGGQRTQYF	TGTGCCAGCAGCCTACGGGGGACTAGCGGGGGCCAGCGAACGCAGTATTTT
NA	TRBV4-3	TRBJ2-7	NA	CASSQDTYSYEQYF	TGCGCCAGCAGCCAAGATACGTACAGCTACGAGCAGTACTTC
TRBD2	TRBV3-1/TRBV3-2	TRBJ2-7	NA	CASSQVSGSFEQYF	TGTGCCAGCAGCCAAGTGAGCGGGAGTTTCGAGCAGTACTTC
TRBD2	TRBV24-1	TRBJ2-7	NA	CATSETPAGDSTVKQYF	TGTGCCACCAGTGAGACCCCAGCGGGGGACTCAACGGTCAAGCAGTACTTC
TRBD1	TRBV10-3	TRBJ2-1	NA	CAISDRDRVDNEQFF	TGTGCCATCAGCGACCGGGACAGGGTGGACAATGAGCAGTTCTTC
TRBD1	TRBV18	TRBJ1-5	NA	CASSHDRGYQPQHF	TGTGCCAGCTCACACGACAGGGGGTACCAGCCCCAGCATTTT
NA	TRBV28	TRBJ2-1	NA	CATRPLAVSYNEQFF	TGTGCCACCAGGCCCCTGGCCGTCTCCTACAATGAGCAGTTCTTC
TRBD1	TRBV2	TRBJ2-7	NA	CASSGSRGLDEQYF	TGTGCCAGCAGTGGGTCCAGGGGGCTCGACGAGCAGTACTTC
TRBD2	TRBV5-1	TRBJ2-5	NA	CASSLVASGGHGETQYF	TGCGCCAGCAGCTTGGTGGCTAGCGGGGGTCACGGAGAGACCCAGTACTTC
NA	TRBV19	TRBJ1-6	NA	CASSIGEDPLHF	TGTGCCAGTAGTATTGGGGAGGACCCCCTCCACTTT
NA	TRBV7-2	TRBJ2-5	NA	CASSLSRSRETQYF	TGTGCCAGCAGCTTATCCCGCTCTAGGGAGACCCAGTACTTC
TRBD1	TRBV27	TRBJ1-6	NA	CASTTGVNSPLHF	TGTGCCAGCACGACAGGGGTAAATTCACCCCTCCACTTT
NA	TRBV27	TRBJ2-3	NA	CASRTGGTDTQYF	TGTGCCAGCAGGACCGGGGGCACAGATACGCAGTATTTT
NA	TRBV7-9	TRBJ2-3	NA	CASSRGGGRGSTDTQYF	TGTGCCAGCAGCAGGGGCGGTGGGCGGGGTAGCACAGATACGCAGTATTTT
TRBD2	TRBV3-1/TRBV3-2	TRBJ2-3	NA	CASSQGGLAGFTDTQYF	TGTGCCAGCAGCCAAGGGGGACTAGCGGGCTTCACAGATACGCAGTATTTT
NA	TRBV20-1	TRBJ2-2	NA	CSASRGNPDTGELFF	TGCAGTGCTAGTCGGGGGAACCCGGACACCGGGGAGCTGTTTTTT
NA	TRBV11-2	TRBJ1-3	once	CASSLNAGAGNTIYF	TGTGCCAGCAGCTTAAACGCGGGCGCGGGAAACACCATATATTTT
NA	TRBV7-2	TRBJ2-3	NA	CASSLTLTSTDTQYF	TGTGCCAGCAGCTTAACCCTTACAAGTACAGATACGCAGTATTTT
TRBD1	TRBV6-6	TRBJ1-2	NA	CASSHRTGRNYGYTF	TGTGCCAGCAGTCACCGGACAGGGCGGAACTATGGCTACACCTTC
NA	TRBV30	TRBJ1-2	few	CAWSEQAIYGYTF	TGTGCCTGGAGTGAACAGGCTATCTATGGCTACACCTTC
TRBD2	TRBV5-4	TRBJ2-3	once	CASSLAEKREGADTQYF	TGTGCCAGCAGCTTGGCTGAAAAGCGGGAGGGGGCAGATACGCAGTATTTT
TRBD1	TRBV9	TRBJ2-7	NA	CASSSGQGTEEQYF	TGTGCCAGCAGCTCGGGACAGGGGACAGAAGAGCAGTACTTC
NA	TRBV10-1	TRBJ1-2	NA	CASSDNSAGDGYTF	TGCGCCAGCAGTGATAATTCGGCAGGGGATGGCTACACCTTC
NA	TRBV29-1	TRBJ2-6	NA	CSVEVGATNVLTF	TGCAGCGTTGAAGTGGGGGCAACTAACGTCCTGACTTTC
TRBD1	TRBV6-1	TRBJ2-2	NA	CASSDGQANTGELFF	TGTGCCAGCAGTGACGGACAGGCGAACACCGGGGAGCTGTTTTTT
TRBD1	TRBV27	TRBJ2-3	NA	CASSLGGTGGFDTQYF	TGTGCCAGCAGCCTGGGCGGGACAGGAGGGTTCGATACGCAGTATTTT
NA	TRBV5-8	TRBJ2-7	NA	CASSLSQTYEQYF	TGTGCCAGCAGCTTGTCGCAGACCTACGAGCAGTACTTC
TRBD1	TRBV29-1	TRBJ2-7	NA	CSILSTGGNEQYF	TGCAGCATTCTTTCGACAGGGGGCAACGAGCAGTACTTC
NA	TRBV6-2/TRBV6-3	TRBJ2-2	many	CASSYMEAGELFF	TGTGCCAGCAGTTACATGGAGGCCGGGGAGCTGTTTTTT
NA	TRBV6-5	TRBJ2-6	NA	CASSYSRRSGANVLTF	TGTGCCAGCAGTTACTCGAGGCGCTCCGGGGCCAACGTCCTGACTTTC
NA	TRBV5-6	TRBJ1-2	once	CASSLGQALWGYTF	TGTGCCAGCAGCTTGGGGCAGGCCCTATGGGGCTACACCTTC
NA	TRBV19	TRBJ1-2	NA	CASSLGAEGNYGYTF	TGTGCCAGTAGTTTGGGGGCGGAAGGCAACTATGGCTACACCTTC
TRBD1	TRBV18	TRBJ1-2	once	CASSPGRDRAFGYTF	TGTGCCAGCTCACCCGGCCGGGACAGGGCTTTTGGCTACACCTTC
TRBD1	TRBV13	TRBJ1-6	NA	CASSLGPGTGGSPLHF	TGTGCCAGCAGCTTAGGCCCCGGGACAGGGGGTTCACCCCTCCACTTT
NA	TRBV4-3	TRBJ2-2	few	CASSPRTPTGELFF	TGCGCCAGCAGCCCACGGACTCCCACCGGGGAGCTGTTTTTT
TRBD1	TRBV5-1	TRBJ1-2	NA	CASSHGQAYGYTF	TGCGCCAGCAGCCATGGACAGGCCTATGGCTACACCTTC
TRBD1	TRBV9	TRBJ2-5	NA	CASSVGDRVGWETQYF	TGTGCCAGCAGCGTTGGGGACAGGGTCGGGTGGGAGACCCAGTACTTC
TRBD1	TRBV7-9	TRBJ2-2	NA	CASSSRQGDTGELFF	TGTGCCAGCAGCTCACGACAGGGGGACACCGGGGAGCTGTTTTTT
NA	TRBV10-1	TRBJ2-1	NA	CAAMRREIRSGNEQFF	TGCGCCGCCATGCGCCGGGAGATACGGTCAGGTAATGAGCAGTTCTTC
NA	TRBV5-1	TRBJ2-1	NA	CASSLALGRDNEQFF	TGCGCCAGCAGCTTGGCTCTAGGTCGGGACAATGAGCAGTTCTTC
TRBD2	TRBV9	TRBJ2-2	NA	CASSVVSSGRSTGELFF	TGTGCCAGCAGCGTAGTGAGTAGCGGGAGGTCCACCGGGGAGCTGTTTTTT
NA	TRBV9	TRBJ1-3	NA	CASSPFPRFGNTIYF	TGTGCCAGCAGCCCTTTCCCGAGGTTTGGAAACACCATATATTTT
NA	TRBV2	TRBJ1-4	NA	CASRVRGGIEKLFF	TGTGCCAGCAGAGTCAGGGGTGGTATTGAAAAACTGTTTTTT
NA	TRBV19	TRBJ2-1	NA	CASSIDAGIRNEQFF	TGTGCCAGTAGTATAGATGCCGGGATTAGGAATGAGCAGTTCTTC
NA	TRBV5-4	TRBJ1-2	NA	CASSLEWGANYGYTF	TGTGCCAGCAGCTTGGAGTGGGGAGCTAACTATGGCTACACCTTC
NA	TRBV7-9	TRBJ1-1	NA	CASSLGSLNTEAFF	TGTGCCAGCAGCTTGGGCAGTTTGAACACTGAAGCTTTCTTT
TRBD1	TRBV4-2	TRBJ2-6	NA	CASSQEPGQSSGANVLTF	TGTGCCAGCAGCCAAGAACCGGGACAGTCCTCTGGGGCCAACGTCCTGACTTTC
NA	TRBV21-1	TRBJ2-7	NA	CASSKGASGSYEQYF	TGTGCCAGCAGCAAAGGGGCTAGCGGAAGCTACGAGCAGTACTTC
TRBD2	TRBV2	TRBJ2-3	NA	CASSVISGGPSTDTQYF	TGTGCCAGCAGTGTGATTAGCGGGGGACCTAGCACAGATACGCAGTATTTT
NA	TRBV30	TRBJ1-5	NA	CAWSVRIGAGYSNQPQHF	TGTGCCTGGAGTGTACGGATTGGGGCTGGGTATAGCAATCAGCCCCAGCATTTT
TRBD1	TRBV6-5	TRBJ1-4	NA	CASTGQVNEKLFF	TGTGCCTCGACAGGACAGGTTAATGAAAAACTGTTTTTT
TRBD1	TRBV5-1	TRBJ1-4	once	CASRRGDRATTTNEKLFF	TGCGCCAGCAGGCGGGGGGACAGGGCGACTACAACTAATGAAAAACTGTTTTTT
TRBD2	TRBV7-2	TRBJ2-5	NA	CASSLTSGALETQYF	TGTGCCAGCAGCTTAACTAGCGGAGCCCTGGAGACCCAGTACTTC
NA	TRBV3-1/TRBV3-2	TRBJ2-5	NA	CASSQDPGGGSETQYF	TGTGCCAGCAGCCAAGACCCAGGCGGAGGGTCAGAGACCCAGTACTTC